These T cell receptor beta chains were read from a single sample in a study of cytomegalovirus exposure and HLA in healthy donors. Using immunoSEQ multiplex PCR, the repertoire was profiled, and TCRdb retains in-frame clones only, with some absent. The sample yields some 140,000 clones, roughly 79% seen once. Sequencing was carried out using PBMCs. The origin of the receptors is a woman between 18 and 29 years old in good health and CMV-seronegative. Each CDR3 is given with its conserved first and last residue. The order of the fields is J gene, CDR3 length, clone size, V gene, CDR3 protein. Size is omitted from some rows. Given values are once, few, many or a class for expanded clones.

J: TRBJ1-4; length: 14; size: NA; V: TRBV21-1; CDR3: CASSKSTANEKLFF
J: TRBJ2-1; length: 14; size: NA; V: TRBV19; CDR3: CASSVQAGGYEQFF
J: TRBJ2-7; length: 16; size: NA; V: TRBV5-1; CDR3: CASSFRVLAGGYEQYF
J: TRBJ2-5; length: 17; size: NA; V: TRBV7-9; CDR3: CASSAGLAGSRFQTQYF
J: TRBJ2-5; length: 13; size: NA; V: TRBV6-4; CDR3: CASSADLQETQYF
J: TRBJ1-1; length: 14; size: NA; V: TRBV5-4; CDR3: CASSIETLNTEAFF
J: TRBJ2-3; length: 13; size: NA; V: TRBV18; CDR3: CASSTRGTDTQYF
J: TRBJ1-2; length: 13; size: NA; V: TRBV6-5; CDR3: CASSVLGGGGYTF
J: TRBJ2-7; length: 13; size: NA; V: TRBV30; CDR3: CAWSASVSYEQYF
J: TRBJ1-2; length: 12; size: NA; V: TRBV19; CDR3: CASSISPGLRTF
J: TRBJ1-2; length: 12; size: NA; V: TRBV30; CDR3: CAWSSSNYGYTF
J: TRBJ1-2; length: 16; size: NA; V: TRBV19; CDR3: CASSIDLETANYGYTF
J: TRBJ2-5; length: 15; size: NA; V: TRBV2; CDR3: CASSSREVHQETQYF
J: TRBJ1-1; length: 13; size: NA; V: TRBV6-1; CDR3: CASRRAGVTEAFF
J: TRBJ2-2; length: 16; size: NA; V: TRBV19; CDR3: CASSIDSSGSPGELFF
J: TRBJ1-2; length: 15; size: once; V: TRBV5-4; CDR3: CASSQDRQINYGYTF
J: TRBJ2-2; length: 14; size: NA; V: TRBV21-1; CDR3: CANPGTEASGELFF
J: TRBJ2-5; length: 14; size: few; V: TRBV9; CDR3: CASSVGTAQETQYF
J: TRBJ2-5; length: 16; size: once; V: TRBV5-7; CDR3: CASSRRTALGQETQYF
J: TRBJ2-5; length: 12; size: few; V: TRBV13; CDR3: CASSLHGETQYF